Each of the 30 T cell receptor beta chains below was sequenced from the same sample in a study of cytotoxic CD8 clonotypes in ibrutinib-treated CLL. Generated by immunoSEQ multiplex PCR, the TCRdb table keeps only in-frame clones and is missing some. The profile covers 90,000 to 150,000 clones, with about 58% appearing a single time and about 40% taken by the ten largest. The sequencing here drew on PBMCs, taken after 24 months of ibrutinib treatment. Receptors were obtained from a human donor with chronic lymphocytic leukemia.

This chain joins TRBV13 and TRBJ2-1; 9 bases match TRBD2. V was clipped by 5 bases and J by 4 bases; unmatched bases: 12. Germline CDR1 reads PRHDT; CDR2 reads FYEKMQ (reference sequence). The CDR3 is 17 residues long. CDR3 in amino acids: CASSPVSGGRPYNEQFF. The CDR3, as DNA: TGTGCCAGCAGCCCCGTAAGCGGGGGGCGCCCATACAATGAGCAGTTCTTC.

This sequence joins TRBV7-2 and TRBJ1-6; 8 bases fit TRBD1. The V gene end was trimmed by 5 bases and the J gene end by 6 bases; junction bases not matched to a gene: 3. Germline-derived CDR1 and CDR2 are SGHTA and FQGNSA. This CDR3 is 14 amino acids long. The CDR3 loop reads CASSSRGLNSPLHF. CDR3 in DNA: TGTGCCAGCAGCAGCAGGGGGCTTAATTCACCCCTCCACTTT.

This clone has just a few counts. The rearrangement uses TRBV21-1 and TRBJ1-2. TRBV21-1 is marked as a pseudogene. CDR3 length: 12 amino acids. CDR3 residues: CASSKKVEGYTF. CDR3 nucleotide sequence: TGTGCCAGCAGCAAGAAAGTTGAGGGCTACACCTTC.

This clone was seen a few times. The chain employs TRBV28 and TRBJ2-2; D not certain. The V end was cut by 5 bases, the J end by 4 bases, with 11 bases between. The CDR3 extends over 14 amino acids. Looked up from germline, CDR1 is MDHEN and CDR2 is SYDVKM. The CDR3 protein is CASSLGISTGELFF. The CDR3 region has the DNA TGTGCCAGCAGTCTCGGCATTTCCACCGGGGAGCTGTTTTTT.

This clone was seen only a few times. This sequence joins TRBV2 and TRBJ1-5, with D unresolved. V lost 4 bases and J 1 base, leaving 5 bases between the germline ends. CDR1 and CDR2 from the germline V gene are SNHLY and FYNNEI. This CDR3 is built from 13 residues. The CDR3 loop is CASSVESNQPQHF. The CDR3 region has the DNA TGTGCCAGCAGTGTGGAAAGCAATCAGCCCCAGCATTTT.

DNA of the CDR3: TGTGCCAGCTCATCTACAGGGGATAGTGAAGCTTTCTTT. Protein product: CASSSTGDSEAFF. The rearrangement uses TRBV18 and TRBJ1-1, with 7 bases aligning to TRBD1. Germline CDR1 reads KGHSH; CDR2 reads LQKENI. Germline trimming cut 5 bases from V and 7 bases from J; bases unmatched to any gene: 7. The CDR3 runs 13 residues.

This CDR3 reads CASSLQGTGVVEQFF. The CDR3 nucleotides read TGTGCCAGCAGCTTACAGGGGACAGGGGTTGTTGAGCAGTTCTTC. The chain carries TRBV7-3 and TRBJ2-1; 10 bases are shared with TRBD1. The trim removed 2 bases at V and 9 bases at J, leaving 7 bases unmatched. CDR3 size: 15 residues. Germline CDR1 is SGHTA and CDR2 is FQGTGA.

The V gene is TRBV18, the J gene TRBJ1-1; a possible D gene is TRBD1 (5 bases). Trimming took 5 bases from V and 0 from J, leaving 10 bases between them. The CDR3 extends over 14 amino acids. Germline V CDR1 and CDR2: KGHSH, LQKENI. CDR3 sequence (DNA): TGTGCCAGCTCAGGGGGAGGGGTGAACACTGAAGCTTTCTTT. This sequence encodes CASSGGGVNTEAFF.

This clone was observed many times. The chain is built from TRBV11-3 and TRBJ2-2, with D uncertain. The V and J ends lost 1 base and 7 bases respectively, with 10 bases between them. The germline V gene encodes CDR1 SGHNT and CDR2 YENEEA. The CDR3 is made up of 14 amino acids. In nucleotides, the CDR3 is TGTGCCAGCAGCTTAGTTCAGACGGGCGGGGAGCTGTTTTTT. Translated, it gives CASSLVQTGGELFF.

The V gene is TRBV19, the J gene TRBJ2-7; D possibly corresponds to TRBD1 (5 bases). V lost 0 bases to trimming and J lost 2 bases, with 11 bases between them. CDR3 length: 15 amino acids. CDR1 and CDR2 (germline): LNHDA, SQIVND (reference sequence). The chain's CDR3 is CASSIDSQDTYEQYF. As DNA, the CDR3 is TGTGCCAGTAGTATAGATTCACAGGATACCTACGAGCAGTACTTC.

The chain couples TRBV6-1 to TRBJ1-2; D is ambiguous. Germline values: CDR1 MNHNS, CDR2 SASEGT. Trimming stripped 8 bases from V and 4 bases from J, with 11 bases between. CDR3 length: 12 residues. The CDR3 DNA reads as TGTGCCAGCTTCTCTCCGTCCTATGGCTACACCTTC. As protein: CASFSPSYGYTF.

The chain joins TRBV30 to TRBJ2-7; 8 bases align to TRBD1. The germline gives CDR1 GTSNPN, CDR2 SVGIG (reference sequence). CDR3 length: 13 residues. Trimming at V came to 3 bases and at J to 1 base, leaving 2 bases not matched to a gene. CDR3 DNA sequence: TGTGCCTGGAGCCGGGACAGGTCCTACGAGCAGTACTTC. Translating it yields CAWSRDRSYEQYF.

The chain joins TRBV30 to TRBJ1-1, with a weak D call TRBD1 (6 bases). Looked up from germline, CDR1 is GTSNPN and CDR2 is SVGIG (reference sequence). With 2 bases removed from V and 12 bases from J, the gap between germline ends came to 13 bases. The CDR3 is 11 amino acids. The CDR3 spells CAWSLGQSTFF. The CDR3 bases are TGTGCCTGGAGTCTAGGACAGAGTACTTTCTTT.

The chain combines TRBV5-1 with TRBJ2-3; 14 bases align to TRBD2. The CDR3 consists of 18 residues. Germline V gene data show CDR1 as SGHRS and CDR2 as YFSETQ. V lost 2 bases, J lost 4 bases, and 9 bases stayed unmatched. DNA of the CDR3: TGCGCCAGCAGCTTATTTGGACTAGCGGGGGGCGGGGCAGATACGCAGTATTTT. The encoded protein is CASSLFGLAGGGADTQYF.

This clone came up a few times. V gene TRBV7-9 combines with J gene TRBJ2-2, with D possibly TRBD1 on 5 matching bases. CDR1 and CDR2 (germline): SEHNR, FQNEAQ (reference sequence). V dropped 5 bases and J dropped 7 bases, with 11 bases sitting between them. The CDR3 loop spans 13 amino acids. The DNA for the CDR3 is TGTGCCAGCAGCCAGACAGACGGCGGGGAGCTGTTTTTT. Its translation: CASSQTDGGELFF. Using reference TRBV7-9 and TRBJ2-2 for the parts outside the CDR3, the full variable domain is DTGVSQNPRHKITKRGQNVTFRCDPISEHNRLYWYRQTLGQGPEFLTYFQNEAQLEKSRLLSDRFSAERPKGSFSTLEIQRTEQGDSAMYLCASSQTDGGELFFGEGSRLTVL.

The chain couples TRBV19 to TRBJ1-2; D ambiguous. CDR3 length equals 13 residues. V was shortened by 7 bases and J by 5 bases, with 14 bases between the two germline ends. Germline-derived CDR1 and CDR2 are LNHDA and SQIVND (reference sequence). CDR3 nucleotide sequence: TGTGCCAGTACGAGCGGAAGAAAATATGGCTACACCTTC. As protein: CASTSGRKYGYTF.

Only a few counts were recorded for this clone. The chain uses TRBV29-1 and TRBJ2-7; D uncertain. This CDR3 is 13 amino acids long. Germline CDR1 is SQVTM and CDR2 is ANQGSEA. V gave up 6 bases and J gave up 2 bases, with 14 bases separating them. CDR3 amino acids: CSVGQGQAYEQYF. The CDR3 region has the DNA TGCAGCGTCGGGCAAGGGCAGGCCTACGAGCAGTACTTC.

This chain links TRBV6-1 with TRBJ1-6; D is perhaps TRBD1 (5 bases). V lost 11 bases, J lost 7 bases, and 15 bases lay in between. This CDR3 spans 13 amino acids. The V gene's germline CDR1 is MNHNS and CDR2 SASEGT. The CDR3 sequence: CAGGGTPNSPLHF. In DNA form, the CDR3 reads TGTGCCGGCGGGGGGACTCCCAATTCACCCCTCCACTTT.

V is TRBV6-1 and J is TRBJ1-2, with D perhaps TRBD1 (6 bases). CDR1 MNHNS and CDR2 SASEGT come from the germline V gene. CDR3 length: 13 residues. With 7 bases removed from V and 2 bases from J, the gap between germline ends came to 11 bases. CDR3 amino acids: CASKMGQNYGYTF. The CDR3 DNA sequence: TGTGCCAGCAAGATGGGACAAAACTATGGCTACACCTTC.

The V and J genes are TRBV9 and TRBJ2-7; D remains unclear. There are 15 residues in the CDR3. The ends were cut back, 1 base at V and 2 bases at J, with 13 bases in the middle. From germline, CDR1 is SGDLS and CDR2 YYNGEE. The DNA of the CDR3 is TGTGCCAGCAGCGTATTCGACCGCGGTCCCTACGAGCAGTACTTC. As protein: CASSVFDRGPYEQYF.

The chain employs TRBV6-5 and TRBJ1-2; D is undetermined. The CDR3 loop spans 12 amino acids. Germline lookup yields CDR1 MNHEY and CDR2 SVGAGI. The V end lost 6 bases, the J end lost 2 bases, and 7 bases lay between the germline ends. CDR3 amino acids: CASRQGNYGYTF. In nucleotides, the CDR3 is TGTGCCAGCAGGCAAGGAAACTATGGCTACACCTTC.

The genes are TRBV5-1 and TRBJ1-6; D is unresolved. Germline CDR1 reads SGHRS; CDR2 reads YFSETQ. This CDR3 has 13 amino acids. Trimming pared 4 bases from V and 10 bases from J, leaving 12 bases between. The CDR3: CASSEGSGSPLHF. CDR3 sequence (DNA): TGCGCCAGCAGCGAGGGCAGCGGGTCACCCCTCCACTTT.

The chain joins TRBV5-5 to TRBJ2-7, with 9 nucleotides matching TRBD2. J was trimmed by 0 bases and V by 4 bases; bases with no gene match: 5. Germline CDR1 reads SGHKS; CDR2 reads YYEKEE (reference sequence). This CDR3 has 15 amino acids. CDR3 DNA: TGTGCCAGCAGCCTAGCGGGGTTGAGCTCCTACGAGCAGTACTTC. It encodes CASSLAGLSSYEQYF.

The chain couples TRBV5-1 to TRBJ1-1; no clear D gene. Trimming took off 6 bases at V and 1 base at J, with 10 bases between the two ends. The CDR3 totals 13 residues. Germline CDR1 is SGHRS and CDR2 is YFSETQ. The CDR3: CASKAGWNTEAFF. The CDR3 DNA reads as TGCGCCAGCAAGGCGGGGTGGAACACTGAAGCTTTCTTT.

This clone was detected only once. The chain has TRBV7-9 and TRBJ2-3; tentatively, D is TRBD1 or TRBD2 (6 bases each). Trimming removed 5 bases from V and 3 bases from J, with 15 bases in between. The CDR3 is made up of 15 amino acids. Germline V gene data show CDR1 as SEHNR and CDR2 as FQNEAQ (reference sequence). The CDR3 loop reads CASSPAGGRTDTQYF. CDR3 DNA sequence: TGTGCCAGCAGCCCCGCCGGGGGCCGAACAGATACGCAGTATTTT.

This clone has only a few counts. Other DNA sequences in the sample encode the same CDR3. This sequence joins TRBV30 and TRBJ2-6; no definite D call. This CDR3 has 15 amino acids. Germline CDR1 and CDR2: GTSNPN and SVGIG (reference sequence). With 0 bases removed from V and 1 base from J, the gap between germline ends came to 7 bases. The CDR3 DNA sequence: TGTGCCTGGAGTGTACCTGGATCTGGGGCCAACGTCCTGACTTTC. It yields the protein CAWSVPGSGANVLTF.

In its sample, this clone was seen a few times. The V and J genes are TRBV7-3 and TRBJ2-2; TRBD2 agrees at 11 bases. The CDR3 consists of 17 residues. After removal of 5 bases from V and 6 bases from J, the junction contained 11 bases not matched to a gene. Germline values: CDR1 SGHTA, CDR2 FQGTGA. CDR3 loop: CASSPLAGVLLPGELFF. As DNA, the CDR3 is TGTGCCAGCAGCCCACTAGCGGGGGTGCTTCTTCCCGGGGAGCTGTTTTTT.

The V gene is TRBV7-6, the J gene TRBJ1-6; 8 bases align to TRBD1. The CDR3 spans 17 residues. In germline, CDR1 is SGHVS, CDR2 FNYEAQ. V was clipped by 5 bases and J by 7 bases; unmatched bases: 13. The chain's CDR3 is CASSQRGTGKTNSPLHF. The CDR3 coding sequence is TGTGCCAGCAGCCAAAGAGGGACAGGCAAAACCAATTCACCCCTCCACTTT.

This chain joins TRBV2 and TRBJ1-3; 9 nucleotides match TRBD1. This CDR3 region has 17 residues. V lost 5 bases, J lost 4 bases, and 12 bases stayed unmatched. Germline V gives CDR1 SNHLY, CDR2 FYNNEI. In nucleotides, the CDR3 is TGTGCCAGCAGTTATCGGACAGGGGCGCTAAAAGGAAACACCATATATTTT. Its protein product is CASSYRTGALKGNTIYF.

A few counts support this clone. The chain links TRBV19 to TRBJ2-3; D is unresolved. The CDR3 runs to 15 residues. The germline gives CDR1 LNHDA, CDR2 SQIVND (reference sequence). V lost 5 bases, J lost 1 base, and 13 bases lay in between. Here the CDR3 reads CASSFSGLRTDTQYF. As DNA, the CDR3 is TGTGCCAGTAGTTTTTCCGGGCTGCGCACAGATACGCAGTATTTT.